The 18 T cell receptor beta chains presented below share a single source sample, sequenced in a study of long-term antiretroviral therapy in people with HIV. Survey-level immunoSEQ v3.0 assays were run. The repertoire was sequenced with immunoSEQ multiplex PCR; TCRdb's copy has only in-frame clones and lacks some. The table has about 31,000 clones, 70% to 80% seen once; the top ten hold 3% to 4%. The starting material was unsorted PBMCs, obtained 1.9 years after starting antiretroviral therapy. The origin of the receptors is a man aged 18 to 30 with HIV.

Worth noting for this clone: Other DNA sequences in the sample encode the same CDR3. The CDR3 region has the DNA TGTGCCAGCTCACCGGGTACAGATACGCAGTATTTT. It encodes CASSPGTDTQYF. V gene TRBV18 combines with J gene TRBJ2-3; unclear D gene. This CDR3 has 12 residues. Trimming removed 3 bases from V and 3 bases from J, with 4 bases in between. The germline V gene encodes CDR1 KGHSH and CDR2 LQKENI. The variable domain in full, completed from reference TRBV18 and TRBJ2-3, reads NAGVMQNPRHLVRRRGQEARLRCSPMKGHSHVYWYRQLPEEGLKFMVYLQKENIIDESGMPKERFSAEFPKEGPSILRIQQVVRGDSAAYFCASSPGTDTQYFGPGTRLTVL.

The rearrangement links TRBV4-2 to TRBJ2-5, with D tentatively TRBD1 (6 bases). This CDR3 has 14 amino acids. Trimming pared 4 bases from V and 0 bases from J, leaving 9 bases between. CDR1 and CDR2 from the germline V gene are LGHNA and YNFKEQ. This chain's CDR3 is CASSLGQHQETQYF. As DNA, the CDR3 is TGTGCCAGCAGCCTTGGACAGCACCAAGAGACCCAGTACTTC.

V gene TRBV10-2 combines with J gene TRBJ2-6; D is ambiguous. The germline CDR1 and CDR2 sequences are WSHSY and SAAADI. Trimming removed 6 bases at V and 4 bases at J, with 13 bases between. The CDR3 contains 15 residues. CDR3 residues: CASRGATSGANVLTF. The CDR3 coding sequence is TGCGCCAGCAGGGGTGCTACGTCCGGGGCCAACGTCCTGACTTTC.

The CDR3 coding sequence is TGTGCCAGCAGTGAACCCCCGCGAGCCTCCTACGAGCAGTACTTC. Residues: CASSEPPRASYEQYF. The chain recombines TRBV6-1 with TRBJ2-7; D is undetermined. This CDR3 contains 15 residues. The ends were cut back, 2 bases at V and 0 bases at J, with 11 bases in the middle. Germline values: CDR1 MNHNS, CDR2 SASEGT.

The V call is TRBV23-1, the J call TRBJ1-6; D is unresolved. TRBV23-1 is known as an ORF, though its function is uncertain. The V and J ends lost 7 bases and 19 bases respectively, with 11 bases between them. The CDR3 is 9 amino acids. The CDR3 reads CASNRPGHF. CDR3 nucleotide sequence: TGCGCCAGCAATCGCCCGGGACACTTT.

The chain couples TRBV4-2 to TRBJ1-5, with 7 bases that match TRBD1. J lost 4 bases, V lost 5 bases, and 5 bases had no gene match. The CDR3 spans 14 residues. Per germline, CDR1 LGHNA and CDR2 YNFKEQ. The CDR3 nucleotides are TGTGCCAGCAGCAGTGGGACAGCGAATCAGCCCCAGCATTTT. This codes for CASSSGTANQPQHF.

The rearrangement uses TRBV6-1 and TRBJ2-5; D tentatively reads TRBD1 or TRBD2 (5 bases each). Trimming took 6 bases from V and 5 from J, leaving 13 bases between them. The CDR3 covers 13 residues. Germline assignment: CDR1 MNHNS and CDR2 SASEGT. CDR3 in DNA: TGTGCCAGCAGGACTAACAGGAGGGAGACCCAGTACTTC. It is translated as CASRTNRRETQYF.

The chain carries TRBV9 and TRBJ1-4, with a weak D call TRBD1 (5 bases). The CDR3 is made up of 16 amino acids. The V end was cut by 0 bases, the J end by 8 bases, with 17 bases between. Germline lookup yields CDR1 SGDLS and CDR2 YYNGEE. As DNA, the CDR3 is TGTGCCAGCAGCGTAGGTGGGGGGAGTGTTGGCGAAAAACTGTTTTTT. This translates into CASSVGGGSVGEKLFF.

The chain joins TRBV10-3 to TRBJ2-2; 10 bases are a match to TRBD2. The CDR3 contains 14 residues. Germline values: CDR1 ENHRY, CDR2 SYGVKD. V gave up 9 bases and J gave up 1 base; unmatched junction bases: 2. The CDR3 loop reads CAIRLAGNTGELFF. CDR3 nucleotide sequence: TGTGCCATAAGACTAGCGGGGAACACCGGGGAGCTGTTTTTT.

V and J are TRBV18 and TRBJ1-4; perhaps TRBD1 as D (5 bases). The CDR3 is made up of 12 amino acids. In germline, CDR1 is KGHSH, CDR2 LQKENI. The V end lost 3 bases, the J end lost 8 bases, and 7 bases lay between the germline ends. DNA of the CDR3: TGTGCCAGCTCACCGGGGGAGGAAAAACTGTTTTTT. Translated: CASSPGEEKLFF.

The chain carries TRBV28 and TRBJ1-1; maybe TRBD1 (5 bases). Per the germline V gene, CDR1 is MDHEN and CDR2 is SYDVKM. This CDR3 spans 13 amino acids. Trimming removed 5 bases at V and 5 bases at J, with 12 bases between. The CDR3 spells CASSPWGGTEAFF. Written as DNA, the CDR3 is TGTGCCAGCAGTCCTTGGGGGGGGACTGAAGCTTTCTTT.

The V call is TRBV6-6, the J call TRBJ1-5; the D gene is possibly TRBD1 (6 bases). The CDR3 spans 15 residues. V was shortened by 1 base and J by 3 bases, with 10 bases between the two germline ends. CDR1 is MNHNY and CDR2 is SVGAGI in the germline V gene (reference sequence). CDR3: CASSYYGGPNQPQHF. The CDR3 DNA reads TGTGCCAGCAGTTACTACGGGGGGCCCAATCAGCCCCAGCATTTT.

V usage is TRBV19 and J usage is TRBJ1-3; 9 nucleotides line up with TRBD1. Trimming cost V 6 bases and J 3 bases; bases outside gene matches: 9. Per germline, CDR1 LNHDA and CDR2 SQIVND (reference sequence). The CDR3 is 16 residues long. The CDR3 nucleotides read TGTGCCAGTAGCGTCACAGGGGGCGCATTTGGAAACACCATATATTTT. This codes for CASSVTGGAFGNTIYF.

The J gene is TRBJ1-6, the V gene TRBV7-3; tentative D call: TRBD1 (6 bases). The CDR3 extends over 13 amino acids. CDR1 and CDR2 (germline): SGHTA, FQGTGA. The V end was cut by 9 bases, the J end by 5 bases, with 11 bases between. The CDR3 DNA reads as TGTGCCAGTAGAGGGGGAAATAATTCACCCCTCCACTTT. This translates into CASRGGNNSPLHF. Filled out from reference TRBV7-3 and TRBJ1-6, the complete variable domain reads GAGVSQTPSNKVTEKGKYVELRCDPISGHTALYWYRQSLGQGPEFLIYFQGTGAADDSGLPNDRFFAVRPEGSVSTLKIQRTERGDSAVYLCASRGGNNSPLHFGNGTRLTVT.

This clone showed up just a few times. The chain uses TRBV6-1 and TRBJ2-6; 8 bases align to TRBD1. Germline V gene lookup returns CDR1 MNHNS and CDR2 SASEGT. The CDR3 contains 14 residues. Trimming took 8 bases from V and 2 from J; bases not matched to a gene: 2. The chain's CDR3 is CASRQGTGANVLTF. CDR3 nucleotides: TGTGCCAGCCGACAGGGGACTGGGGCCAACGTCCTGACTTTC.

The chain joins TRBV15 to TRBJ2-5; 7 nucleotides match TRBD2. CDR3 length: 14 amino acids. V was pared by 3 bases and J by 5 bases, with 6 bases of the junction left unmatched. Germline lookup yields CDR1 LNHNV and CDR2 YYDKDF (reference sequence). The CDR3 coding sequence is TGTGCCACCAGCAGGGGGGGGGAAGGGGAGACCCAGTACTTC. Protein product: CATSRGGEGETQYF.

The V gene is TRBV27, the J gene TRBJ2-2; TRBD1 is a possible D gene (6 bases). Germline V CDR1 and CDR2: MNHEY, SMNVEV (reference sequence). The CDR3 extends over 14 amino acids. V was trimmed by 7 bases and J by 3 bases, leaving 12 bases between them. CDR3 sequence (DNA): TGTGCCAGCACCGGACAGAGCGACACCGGGGAGCTGTTTTTT. Translated, it gives CASTGQSDTGELFF.

J is TRBJ2-2 and V is TRBV5-1, with D possibly being TRBD1 or TRBD2 (5 bases each). Trimming pared 0 bases from V and 1 base from J, leaving 10 bases between. CDR1 SGHRS and CDR2 YFSETQ come from the germline V gene. CDR3 length: 16 amino acids. Here the CDR3 reads CASSLAGTVNTGELFF. DNA for the CDR3: TGCGCCAGCAGCTTGGCCGGGACGGTGAACACCGGGGAGCTGTTTTTT.